These 5 T cell receptor beta chains share one sample of origin, sequenced in a study of blood T cell repertoires in COVID-19. Sequenced by immunoSEQ multiplex PCR; TCRdb stores in-frame clones only, minus some. The top ten clones hold around 7.7% of a sample with about 220,000 clones, about three quarters of them seen once. Specimen: peripheral blood. The receptors shown here come from a woman aged 70-85 years with acute or convalescent COVID-19.

This chain connects TRBV11-2 to TRBJ2-3; 8 bases map to TRBD2. V shed 4 bases, J shed 0 bases, and the junction held 9 bases outside the gene matches. CDR1 SGHAT and CDR2 FQNNGV come from the germline V gene. The CDR3 is 17 amino acids. This chain's CDR3 is CASSSAGGVASTDTQYF. CDR3 coding DNA: TGTGCCAGCAGCTCTGCGGGGGGAGTTGCTAGCACAGATACGCAGTATTTT.

Notes on this clone: Within the sample, other DNA sequences also encode this same CDR3. The rearrangement uses TRBV9 and TRBJ1-2; TRBD1 might be the D (5 bases). Germline V gene data show CDR1 as SGDLS and CDR2 as YYNGEE. The CDR3 covers 13 residues. Trimming removed 3 bases from V and 2 bases from J, with 8 bases in between. Written as DNA, the CDR3 is TGTGCCAGCAGCGCGCAGGGAAACTATGGCTACACCTTC. Its protein is CASSAQGNYGYTF.

The chain is built from TRBV18 and TRBJ1-2; TRBD1 matches at 7 bases. The trim removed 3 bases at V and 1 base at J, leaving 2 bases unmatched. Germline CDR1 and CDR2: KGHSH and LQKENI. The CDR3 consists of 14 residues. The CDR3 is CASSPTGSNYGYTF. The CDR3 DNA reads TGTGCCAGCTCACCGACAGGGAGTAACTATGGCTACACCTTC. The variable domain in full, with the rest retrieved from reference TRBV18 and TRBJ1-2, is NAGVMQNPRHLVRRRGQEARLRCSPMKGHSHVYWYRQLPEEGLKFMVYLQKENIIDESGMPKERFSAEFPKEGPSILRIQQVVRGDSAAYFCASSPTGSNYGYTFGSGTRLTVV.

The chain joins TRBV29-1 to TRBJ2-3; 10 nucleotides agree with TRBD2. The CDR3 spans 14 residues. After removal of 7 bases from V and 1 base from J, the junction contained 5 bases not matched to a gene. Germline values: CDR1 SQVTM, CDR2 ANQGSEA. CDR3 in DNA: TGCAGCGCCCTCGGACTAGCGGGCACAGATACGCAGTATTTT. It encodes CSALGLAGTDTQYF.

The chain employs TRBV6-2 or TRBV6-3 and TRBJ2-2; possible D gene TRBD1, 6 bases. The CDR3 contains 14 residues. Germline CDR1 is MNHEY and CDR2 is SVGEGT. V was shortened by 2 bases and J by 7 bases, with 11 bases between the two germline ends. In DNA, the CDR3 is TGTGCCAGCAGTTACCTAACAGGGAGCGGGGAGCTGTTTTTT. Its protein product is CASSYLTGSGELFF.